These 16 T cell receptor beta chains originate from one sample sequenced in a study of OX40 agonist ivuxolimab in advanced cancers. Some clones are missing from TCRdb's copy, which holds only in-frame ones; the method was immunoSEQ multiplex PCR. The sample consists of fewer than 85,000 clones, 70% to 85% of them appearing once. This material consisted of CD4+ or CD8+ T cells sorted from blood, taken in a trial of the OX40 agonist ivuxolimab. The receptors were gathered from an adult with an advanced solid tumor such as melanoma, head and neck, liver or kidney cancer.

This chain joins TRBV5-6 and TRBJ1-4; D unresolved. The CDR3 extends over 14 amino acids. Germline lookup yields CDR1 SGHDT and CDR2 YYEEEE. The germline V and J ends were trimmed by 2 bases and 8 bases, with 13 bases remaining between them. The CDR3 reads CASSLRLGREKLFF. CDR3 nucleotides: TGTGCCAGCAGCTTACGTTTGGGGAGAGAAAAACTGTTTTTT.

The table lists this clone with a count of one. V usage is TRBV2 and J usage is TRBJ1-5; no clear D gene. CDR1 is SNHLY and CDR2 is FYNNEI in the germline V gene. The CDR3 length is 12 residues. V lost 5 bases and J 5 bases, leaving 7 bases between the germline ends. DNA for the CDR3: TGTGCCAGCAGTTCTCAGTATCAGCCCCAGCATTTT. This encodes CASSSQYQPQHF.

This clone appeared once. The CDR3, as DNA: TGTGCCAGCAGCCCGGGGCAGGGCTCCTACGAGCAGTACTTC. This translates into CASSPGQGSYEQYF. J is TRBJ2-7 and V is TRBV6-5, with D possibly being TRBD1 or TRBD2 (5 bases each). The CDR3 covers 14 residues. The V gene's germline CDR1 is MNHEY and CDR2 SVGAGI. The V gene lost 6 bases and the J gene lost 0 bases, with 12 bases spanning the gap.

The rearrangement joins TRBV5-1 to TRBJ2-3; D unresolved. Looked up from germline, CDR1 is SGHRS and CDR2 is YFSETQ. This CDR3 has 11 amino acids. Trimming pared 4 bases from V and 3 bases from J, leaving 3 bases between. The CDR3 coding sequence is TGCGCCAGCAGCGAGACAGATACGCAGTATTTT. Its protein is CASSETDTQYF.

The rearrangement joins TRBV13 to TRBJ2-2; D is unclear. This CDR3 spans 13 amino acids. Trimming took off 6 bases at V and 7 bases at J, with 12 bases between the two ends. The germline gives CDR1 PRHDT, CDR2 FYEKMQ (reference sequence). The CDR3 DNA reads as TGTGCCAGCAGAGCCGGTAGGGTCGGGGAGCTGTTTTTT. Translating it yields CASRAGRVGELFF.

The V gene is TRBV6-1, the J gene TRBJ2-3, with a tentative D call TRBD2 (5 bases). Germline CDR1 and CDR2: MNHNS and SASEGT. Trimming left V 3 bases short and J 0 bases short, with 16 bases between. The CDR3 length is 17 residues. The CDR3 protein is CASSDSGWGPSTDTQYF. The CDR3 nucleotides read TGTGCCAGCAGTGACAGCGGTTGGGGTCCAAGCACAGATACGCAGTATTTT.

V and J are TRBV10-3 and TRBJ2-6, with D possibly TRBD2 on 6 matching bases. Germline-derived CDR1 and CDR2 are ENHRY and SYGVKD. Trimming took off 4 bases at V and 0 bases at J, with 10 bases between the two ends. CDR3 length: 16 residues. The CDR3 nucleotides read TGTGCCATCAGTGGGGGGACTTCCTCTGGGGCCAACGTCCTGACTTTC. Its translation: CAISGGTSSGANVLTF.

This clone showed up just once. The chain joins TRBV5-1 to TRBJ2-1, with D perhaps being TRBD1 or TRBD2 (5 bases each). The germline CDR1 and CDR2 sequences are SGHRS and YFSETQ. The ends were cut back, 2 bases at V and 4 bases at J, with 10 bases in the middle. The CDR3 is 14 residues long. The CDR3 DNA is TGCGCCAGCAGCTTCGGGACGTTATACAATGAGCAGTTCTTC. It codes for CASSFGTLYNEQFF. Full variable domain (outside the CDR3, taken from reference TRBV5-1 and TRBJ2-1): KAGVTQTPRYLIKTRGQQVTLSCSPISGHRSVSWYQQTPGQGLQFLFEYFSETQRNKGNFPGRFSGRQFSNSRSEMNVSTLELGDSALYLCASSFGTLYNEQFFGPGTRLTVL.

The CDR3 here is CASSPDGNTIYF. CDR3 DNA: TGCGCCAGCAGCCCCGATGGGAACACCATATATTTT. V usage is TRBV5-1 and J usage is TRBJ1-3; D gene unclear. Trimming pared 4 bases from V and 7 bases from J, leaving 9 bases between. The CDR3 consists of 12 residues. Germline-derived CDR1 and CDR2 are SGHRS and YFSETQ.

The genes are TRBV19 and TRBJ2-3, with 8 bases fitting TRBD2. Trimming removed 8 bases from V and 0 bases from J; junction bases left unmatched: 16. The length of the CDR3 is 18 residues. Germline assignment: CDR1 LNHDA and CDR2 SQIVND (reference sequence). Here the CDR3 reads CASCGAGGHPASTDTQYF. The DNA of the CDR3 is TGTGCCAGTTGCGGGGCGGGAGGCCATCCGGCTAGCACAGATACGCAGTATTTT.

This chain links TRBV7-9 with TRBJ1-5; no firm D call. CDR3 length: 14 amino acids. Per germline, CDR1 SEHNR and CDR2 FQNEAQ (reference sequence). Trimming pared 3 bases from V and 3 bases from J, leaving 9 bases between. CDR3 in DNA: TGTGCCAGCAGCTTTGGGTCCAACAATCAGCCCCAGCATTTT. Translation gives CASSFGSNNQPQHF.

The gene calls are TRBV19 and TRBJ2-7, with 7 bases matching TRBD1. CDR1 is LNHDA, CDR2 SQIVND, per germline (reference sequence). The V segment lost 2 bases and the J segment 3 bases; nucleotides outside the gene matches: 4. The CDR3 is made up of 14 amino acids. The CDR3 nucleotides are TGTGCCAGTAGTATACGACAGGGAGACTACGAGCAGTACTTC. Amino acid sequence: CASSIRQGDYEQYF. Combining the CDR3 with reference TRBV19 and TRBJ2-7 gives the whole variable domain DGGITQSPKYLFRKEGQNVTLSCEQNLNHDAMYWYRQDPGQGLRLIYYSQIVNDFQKGDIAEGYSVSREKKESFPLTVTSAQKNPTAFYLCASSIRQGDYEQYFGPGTRLTVT.

The chain couples TRBV15 to TRBJ2-5; D remains unclear. V dropped 4 bases and J dropped 2 bases, with 5 bases sitting between them. There are 12 residues in the CDR3. CDR1 and CDR2 (germline): LNHNV, YYDKDF (reference sequence). The CDR3 spells CATSTHQETQYF. The CDR3 bases are TGTGCCACCAGCACCCATCAAGAGACCCAGTACTTC.

The V call is TRBV6-5, the J call TRBJ2-5; no definite D call. Germline V gives CDR1 MNHEY, CDR2 SVGAGI. This CDR3 has 15 amino acids. V was shortened by 7 bases and J by 1 base, with 16 bases between the two germline ends. CDR3 residues: CASTSDALAQETQYF. DNA of the CDR3: TGTGCCAGCACTTCGGACGCCTTGGCCCAAGAGACCCAGTACTTC.

This chain connects TRBV6-1 to TRBJ2-2, with D maybe TRBD1 (5 bases). The length of the CDR3 is 13 residues. Trimming took 8 bases from V and 0 from J, leaving 7 bases between them. CDR1 and CDR2 from the germline V gene are MNHNS and SASEGT. The CDR3 here is CASAQANTGELFF. CDR3 sequence (DNA): TGTGCCAGCGCACAGGCGAACACCGGGGAGCTGTTTTTT.

The J gene is TRBJ1-3, the V gene TRBV7-2; TRBD1 is a possible D gene (6 bases). Trimming cost V 5 bases and J 4 bases, with 12 bases left between them. Germline V lookup: CDR1 SGHTA, CDR2 FQGNSA. The CDR3 extends over 14 amino acids. CDR3 in amino acids: CASSRQGIGNTIYF. The CDR3 nucleotides are TGTGCCAGCAGCCGTCAGGGGATAGGAAACACCATATATTTT.